This T cell receptor beta chain was found in a study of blood T cell repertoires in COVID-19. Study-wide context: Spain, Italy and the United States supplied samples that represented acute and convalescent COVID-19. PBMCs, B-cell-depleted T cells, or T cells provided the cDNA or gDNA that made up the material.

Germline CDR1 and CDR2: KGHSH and LQKENI. CDR3 size: 11 residues. Trimming left V 5 bases short and J 10 bases short, with 11 bases between. Original processing methods: Cell counts per sample came from amplifying reference gene primers. Using immunoSEQ multiplex PCR, the repertoire was profiled, and TCRdb retains in-frame clones only, with some absent. The V and J calls and the clone size are those of that table, but D and trimming were determined from the DNA. The sample holds roughly 79,000 clones; around 90% are singletons and the top ten take roughly 4.4%. The receptor comes from a man aged 50-59 years with active COVID-19. Specimen: peripheral blood. The chain recombines TRBV18 with TRBJ1-2, with no clear D. For the CDR3, the DNA is TGTGCCAGCTCATCTGGACGGGACTACACCTTC. This gives the protein CASSSGRDYTF.